This T cell receptor (beta chain) originates from a study of shared clonotypes between healthy human individuals. About the research overall: Every donor yielded three CD4 naive, three CD4 memory, two CD8 naive and one CD8 memory plate.

Germline CDR1 is SQVTM and CDR2 is ANQGSEA. CDR3 length: 14 residues. Trimming took 4 bases from V and 8 from J; bases not matched to a gene: 8. This clone was observed once. Method: immunoSEQ multiplex PCR; TCRdb's copy keeps in-frame clones and lacks some. The repertoire holds fewer than 2.5 million clones, with approximately 94% as singletons. This TCR was sampled from a young man in good health. Some clones in this sample may be carry-over from other donors' samples. The V gene is TRBV29-1, the J gene TRBJ1-1; 12 bases line up with TRBD1. What was sequenced was naive CD4+ T cells from PBMCs. Subset given: CD45RA+ positively selected. The CDR3 DNA reads TGCAGCGTTGGGCCGGGACAGGGGGCGTTGGAAGCTTTCTTT. Translated, it gives CSVGPGQGALEAFF.